One and the same sample provided the 8 T cell receptor beta chains below, sequenced in a study of T cells in Graves' hyperthyroidism and ophthalmopathy. The investigators amplified TCR beta CDR3 regions from RNA transcripts. Carried out on the TCR CDR3, a first-round RT-PCR used the HTBI primer set. Using its own MiXCR run on the multiplex PCR reads, TCRdb lists one record per CDR3 protein. The sample includes about 590,000 distinct CDR3 sequences, more than 15% of them seen just once. The specimen sequenced was blood. These receptors all stem from a woman younger than 45 with Graves' hyperthyroidism.

This clonotype was counted at least ten times. The chain employs TRBV6-1 and TRBJ2-7, with TRBD2 matching 12 bases. CDR1 and CDR2 (germline): MNHNS, SASEGT. The CDR3 has 17 amino acids. With V trimmed by 5 bases and J by 2 bases, 10 bases remained unmatched. CDR3 sequence (DNA): TGTGCCAGCAGTACCCCCGCGAGACTAGCGGGGGCCTACGAGCAGTACTTC. Its protein product is CASSTPARLAGAYEQYF.

This clonotype showed up many times. V and J are TRBV20-1 and TRBJ2-1, with a tentative D call TRBD2 (6 bases). Trimming shortened V by 0 bases and J by 2 bases, and 11 bases separated the two germline ends. Germline V gene sequence: CDR1 DFQATT, CDR2 SNEGSKA (reference sequence). The CDR3 runs to 15 residues. The CDR3 here is CSARDGTGAYNEQFF. The CDR3 bases are TGCAGTGCTAGAGATGGGACGGGGGCCTACAATGAGCAGTTCTTC.

The count of this clonotype is one. A much larger clonotype is one base distant, so this may be a read error. The chain couples TRBV7-2 to TRBJ2-5; D is unresolved. The CDR3 is 12 residues long. Trimming removed 5 bases from V and 3 bases from J, with 7 bases in between. In germline, CDR1 is SGHTA, CDR2 FQGNSA. CDR3: CASSDPKETQYF. CDR3 DNA sequence: TGTGCCAGCAGCGACCCAAAAGAGACCCAGTACTTC.

Many counts were recorded for this clonotype. The genes are TRBV5-1 and TRBJ2-3; TRBD1 aligns across 7 bases. The CDR3 spans 15 residues. The V segment lost 7 bases and the J segment 2 bases; nucleotides outside the gene matches: 10. Germline V gene lookup returns CDR1 SGHRS and CDR2 YFSETQ. The CDR3 region has the DNA TGCGCCAGCTCAACTACAGGGGTAGTCACAGATACGCAGTATTTT. This codes for CASSTTGVVTDTQYF.

V gene TRBV10-3 combines with J gene TRBJ2-1, with TRBD1 matching over 9 bases. The germline V gene has CDR1 ENHRY and CDR2 SYGVKD. The ends lost 2 bases at V and 7 bases at J; junction bases unmatched: 3. There are 14 residues in the CDR3. CDR3 in DNA: TGTGCCATCAGTGAGAGAGGACAGGGGAATGAGCAGTTCTTC. As protein: CAISERGQGNEQFF.

This clonotype was detected many times. The chain uses TRBV3-1 and TRBJ2-3; D is unclear. Germline loops: CDR1 LGHDT, CDR2 YNNKEL (reference sequence). The CDR3 runs to 12 residues. V lost 4 bases and J 5 bases, leaving 7 bases between the germline ends. The CDR3 sequence is CASSLDQDTQYF. The CDR3 nucleotides read TGTGCCAGCAGCCTTGACCAAGATACGCAGTATTTT.

V usage is TRBV20-1 and J usage is TRBJ2-3, with 14 bases fitting TRBD2. Per germline, CDR1 DFQATT and CDR2 SNEGSKA (reference sequence). The J segment lost 10 bases and the V segment lost 3 bases, leaving 9 bases of the junction unmatched. The length of the CDR3 is 15 residues. The CDR3: CSARTSGRASVSQYF. CDR3 DNA sequence: TGCAGTGCTAGGACTAGCGGGAGGGCCAGTGTTTCGCAGTATTTT.

This clonotype was detected many times. The rearrangement links TRBV5-1 to TRBJ2-7, with D unresolved. CDR3 size: 15 residues. V was shortened by 0 bases and J by 0 bases, with 10 bases between the two germline ends. The V gene's germline CDR1 is SGHRS and CDR2 YFSETQ. In nucleotides, the CDR3 is TGCGCCAGCAGCTTGGCCCCAGAGCGCTCCTACGAGCAGTACTTC. It specifies CASSLAPERSYEQYF.